The 2 T cell receptor beta chains below were found in one sample sequenced in a study of blood T cell repertoires in COVID-19. TCRdb keeps only in-frame clones here, not all; method: immunoSEQ multiplex PCR. The sample shows 350,000 or so clones, approximately 92% of them seen only once. Sequencing input: PBMCs or T cells enriched from blood (not recorded which). Receptor source: a woman in her twenties or thirties who had recovered from COVID-19.

V usage is TRBV10-3 and J usage is TRBJ2-3, with D unclear. CDR3 length: 12 residues. The ends were cut back, 10 bases at V and 1 base at J, with 9 bases in the middle. CDR1 and CDR2 from the germline V gene are ENHRY and SYGVKD. The CDR3: CASSGRTDTQYF. CDR3 sequence (DNA): TGTGCCAGCTCAGGTCGCACAGATACGCAGTATTTT.

Here the CDR3 DNA reads TGTGCCAGCAGTCCCACAGCGGGGGTAGAGACCCAGTACTTC. It is translated as CASSPTAGVETQYF. The chain uses TRBV5-4 and TRBJ2-5; TRBD2 agrees at 8 bases. V lost 5 bases to trimming and J lost 4 bases; unmatched junction nucleotides: 7. Germline lookup yields CDR1 SGHNT and CDR2 YYREEE (reference sequence). CDR3 length equals 14 residues.